The rows below give T cell receptor beta chains drawn from one sample of a study of early T cells in non-severe SARS-CoV-2 infection. TCRdb called the 5' RACE reads again in MiXCR, with one record for every CDR3 protein. The sample holds approximately 74,000 distinct CDR3 sequences, around 15% seen once. Material: whole blood. These receptors were taken from an adult who was a healthcare worker with PCR-confirmed SARS-CoV-2 infection or an uninfected control (not recorded which). Both conserved end residues are part of each CDR3. A D gene is named only where the DNA matches it firmly. Some rows have no size entry. The others give once, few or many, or a class for an expanded clone.

NA	TRBJ2-3	TRBV28	few	TGTGCCAGCAGTTCCCTACTCATTGTTCATACGCAGTATTTT	CASSSLLIVHTQYF
NA	TRBJ1-2	TRBV3-1	NA	TGTGCCAGCAGCCAAAGGCACAGAAACTATGGCTACACCTTC	CASSQRHRNYGYTF
NA	TRBJ1-6	TRBV7-3	many	TGTGCCAGCAGCGAAGGGGAGGGGTCACCCCTCCACTTT	CASSEGEGSPLHF
TRBD1	TRBJ1-2	TRBV7-6	NA	TGTGCCAGCAGCTGGGGACAGGGAGCGGGGTATGGCTACACCTTC	CASSWGQGAGYGYTF
TRBD1	TRBJ2-2	TRBV6-2/TRBV6-3	NA	TGTGCCAGCAGTTACGTTGGGACAGGAAACACCGGGGAGCTGTTTTTT	CASSYVGTGNTGELFF
TRBD1	TRBJ1-3	TRBV12-3/TRBV12-4	NA	TGTGCCAGCAGTACCGGGACAGTAAACACCATATATTTT	CASSTGTVNTIYF
NA	TRBJ2-3	TRBV6-1	many	TGTGCCAGCAGTGTGGGGCAGGGAGGCACAGATACGCAGTATTTT	CASSVGQGGTDTQYF
NA	TRBJ1-4	TRBV12-3/TRBV12-4	few	TGTGCCAGCAGTTTCCGGGGAGGGGGGAGTTTAAATGAAAAACTGTTTTTT	CASSFRGGGSLNEKLFF
TRBD1	TRBJ2-7	TRBV5-1	NA	TGCGCCAGCAGCAATGACAGGGGCTACGAGCAGTACTTC	CASSNDRGYEQYF
NA	TRBJ1-2	TRBV7-2	NA	TGTGCCAGCAGCTTCGGCTGGGACGGGATTGGCTACACCTTC	CASSFGWDGIGYTF
NA	TRBJ1-3	TRBV6-5	NA	TGTGCCAGCGGGGGGATATCAAAAAGGTCTGGAAACACCATATATTTT	CASGGISKRSGNTIYF
NA	TRBJ2-3	TRBV3-1	few	TGTGCCAGCAGCCAGGCCCGCGGTATTGGCGATACGCAGTATTTT	CASSQARGIGDTQYF
NA	TRBJ1-4	TRBV20-1	many	TGCAGTGCTCCCCAAGGAGCTAATGAAAAACTGTTTTTT	CSAPQGANEKLFF
NA	TRBJ2-2	TRBV12-5	few	TGTGCTAGTGGCCCACCCAACAGGGTTGATCGAACCGGGGAGCTGTTTTTT	CASGPPNRVDRTGELFF
NA	TRBJ1-1	TRBV7-2	many	TGTGCCAGCAGCCCCCGGCGTACTGAAGCTTTCTTT	CASSPRRTEAFF
TRBD2	TRBJ2-5	TRBV20-1	few	TGCAGTGCCCAAGATTTCCTAGCGGGGGACCAAGAGACCCAGTACTTC	CSAQDFLAGDQETQYF
NA	TRBJ1-6	TRBV2	few	TGTGCCAGCAGCGCCCTCCAGGATTCACCCCTCCACTTT	CASSALQDSPLHF
NA	TRBJ1-5	TRBV6-2/TRBV6-3	many	TGTGCCAGCAGTTATACCCAGTCCTCTCAGCCCCAGCATTTT	CASSYTQSSQPQHF
TRBD2	TRBJ2-7	TRBV6-5	NA	TGTGCCAGCAGTATCCGGGGGGGCGCCTACGAGCAGTACTTC	CASSIRGGAYEQYF
NA	TRBJ2-2	TRBV7-9	many	TGTGCCAGCAGCTTAGCAGCGAACGCGAACACCGGGGAGCTGTTTTTT	CASSLAANANTGELFF
NA	TRBJ1-2	TRBV6-2/TRBV6-3	NA	TGTGCCAGCAGAAGATTTGCGGGGGGCGTATATGGCTACACCTTC	CASRRFAGGVYGYTF
TRBD1	TRBJ1-1	TRBV7-6	few	TGTGCCAGCAGCGCCACCCTTAGGGGGCTCACTGCTGAAGCTTTCTTT	CASSATLRGLTAEAFF
NA	TRBJ2-5	TRBV20-1	few	TGCAGTGCTGTGGAGGGGGCTAGCCAAGAGACCCAGTACTTC	CSAVEGASQETQYF
NA	TRBJ2-7	TRBV2	NA	TGTGCCAGCAGTGAAGAACGGTGGCAGGGTGACGAGCAGTACTTC	CASSEERWQGDEQYF
NA	TRBJ2-3	TRBV28	few	TGTGCCAGCAGTACCACTCCTAGCACAGATACGCAGTATTTT	CASSTTPSTDTQYF
NA	TRBJ2-1	TRBV20-1	many	TGCAGTGCTAGCAGGGACTCCTACAATGAGCAGTTCTTC	CSASRDSYNEQFF
NA	TRBJ2-2	TRBV15	few	TGTGCCACCAGCCGAGACGAGGGGCTAACCGGGGAGCTGTTTTTT	CATSRDEGLTGELFF
TRBD1	TRBJ2-7	TRBV11-2	NA	TGTGCCAGCAGCTCGTACCCGACAGGGATCGAGCAGTACTTC	CASSSYPTGIEQYF
NA	TRBJ1-1	TRBV2	few	TGTGCCAGCAGTGTGGAGGCTCGGGGCACTGAAGCTTTCTTT	CASSVEARGTEAFF
TRBD1	TRBJ1-6	TRBV28	NA	TGTGCCAGCAGGACCACAGGGGGCCTGGATTCACCCCTCCACTTT	CASRTTGGLDSPLHF
NA	TRBJ2-1	TRBV15	NA	TGTGCCACCAGCAGTTCTTTCGGGGATGAGCAGTTCTTC	CATSSSFGDEQFF
TRBD1	TRBJ2-3	TRBV7-8	NA	TGTGCCAGCAGCTTAAGCCGGGACAGGGGGCGCGGAACAGATACGCAGTATTTT	CASSLSRDRGRGTDTQYF
NA	TRBJ1-1	TRBV20-1	NA	TGCAGTGCTAGAGAGTTTATCGGCAGGGTGAACACTGAAGCTTTCTTT	CSAREFIGRVNTEAFF
TRBD1	TRBJ1-2	TRBV6-5	few	TGTGCCAGCAGCCTCCATGGGACAGGGGGAGGTAACTATGGCTACACCTTC	CASSLHGTGGGNYGYTF
NA	TRBJ1-4	TRBV11-2	NA	TGTGCCAGCAGCAAGGGACAAATCAATGAAAAACTGTTTTTT	CASSKGQINEKLFF
NA	TRBJ2-2	TRBV7-9	few	TGTGCCGGAGTGGAAGGGGCCGGGGAGCTGTTTTTT	CAGVEGAGELFF
NA	TRBJ1-6	TRBV6-6	NA	TGTGCCAGCAGACGGGAGGAACGGGGTTCACCCCTCCACTTT	CASRREERGSPLHF
TRBD1	TRBJ1-2	TRBV28	NA	TGTGCCAGCAGTTTATTCGTCGGCGGGACAGAGTATGGCTACACCTTC	CASSLFVGGTEYGYTF
TRBD1	TRBJ2-1	TRBV5-6	NA	TGTGCCAGCAGCCCGAGGACAGGGGGCTTTACAAGTGAGCAGTTCTTC	CASSPRTGGFTSEQFF
NA	TRBJ2-3	TRBV10-3	few	TGTGCCATCAGTGAACCCGGGCGAGACCCGCAGTATTTT	CAISEPGRDPQYF
TRBD1	TRBJ2-1	TRBV11-3	NA	TGTGCCAGCAGCTCAACAGGGGAGTTTGGCAATGAGCAGTTCTTC	CASSSTGEFGNEQFF
TRBD1	TRBJ1-6	TRBV20-1	NA	TGCAGCGCCCTAGGACAGGGGACTTCACCCCTCCACTTT	CSALGQGTSPLHF
NA	TRBJ1-2	TRBV12-3/TRBV12-4	NA	TGTGCCACCTCAGGTGGTAATAACTATGGCTACACCTTC	CATSGGNNYGYTF
NA	TRBJ2-7	TRBV4-2	many	TGTGCCAGCAGCCAAAACCGGGGCGAGCAGTACTTC	CASSQNRGEQYF
NA	TRBJ1-3	TRBV9	NA	TGTGCCAGCAGCGTAGAGGCCGGGCGTAACACCATATATTTT	CASSVEAGRNTIYF
TRBD1	TRBJ2-7	TRBV2	NA	TGTGCCAGCAATCCGACAGGGCGGAGCTCCTACGAGCAGTACTTC	CASNPTGRSSYEQYF
TRBD2	TRBJ2-7	TRBV20-1	few	TGCAGTGCGCTCCGGGGAGCGGGGGGAAACGAGCAGTACTTC	CSALRGAGGNEQYF
NA	TRBJ2-1	TRBV12-3/TRBV12-4	NA	TGTGCCAGCAGTTTAGTTTATAAGTACGATAACGATGAGCAGTTCTTC	CASSLVYKYDNDEQFF
TRBD1	TRBJ1-6	TRBV5-4	NA	TGTGCCAGCAGCTTGGAGGGGGCCGGGTCACCCCTCCACTTT	CASSLEGAGSPLHF